This section outlines one TCR beta chain sequence together with its context. Its specificity is unknown. TCRdb redid the calling of the RT-PCR reads with MiXCR, one entry per CDR3 protein. The sample has roughly 650,000 distinct CDR3 sequences, 11% to 15% seen once. The record originates from a study of response to subunit inactivated influenza vaccine. Findings and caveats of the study: Authors suggested each seasonal influenza vaccination recruits few new T cells.

This sequence originates from a man aged 50 to 60 who received an inactivated influenza vaccine. This specimen consisted of PBMCs from blood, obtained around 15 days before vaccination.

The CDR3 loop reads CASSLTVLDRGAEQYF. The CDR3 nucleotides read TGCGCCAGCAGCTTGACGGTCTTGGACAGGGGAGCCGAGCAGTACTTC. V and J are TRBV5-1 and TRBJ2-7, with 9 bases matching TRBD1. V shed 1 base and J 6 bases; nucleotides not matched to a gene: 11. The germline V gene encodes CDR1 SGHRS and CDR2 YFSETQ. This CDR3 region has 16 residues. Full variable domain (missing parts from reference TRBV5-1 and TRBJ2-7): KAGVTQTPRYLIKTRGQQVTLSCSPISGHRSVSWYQQTPGQGLQFLFEYFSETQRNKGNFPGRFSGRQFSNSRSEMNVSTLELGDSALYLCASSLTVLDRGAEQYFGPGTRLTVT.